This T cell receptor beta chain was observed in a study of T cell repertoires in cytomegalovirus infection (dated by TCRdb to the late 2010s). About the study as a whole: Donor HLA type was relevant to the analysis, as public TCR beta signatures indicated carriage of CMV infection together with the matching HLA type.

There are 14 amino acids in the CDR3, from cysteine to phenylalanine inclusive. CDR3 DNA only is kept here, 42 bases in frame from base 1. V drops 4 bases and J drops 3 bases, leaving 10 bases in between. According to the germline V gene, CDR1 reads MGHRA and CDR2 reads YSYEKL. On this clonotype: Its antigen remains undetermined. No base qualities exist here, and no much larger clone lies one base off it.

Sequencing was carried out with an Illumina HiSeq 1500. In TCRdb, the public reads were trimmed at Q25 with fastp and aligned with MiXCR, with productive beta chains retained. CDR3 protein sequences are deduplicated, and each keeps its most common genes and DNA. The sample table lists about 130,000 distinct CDR3 sequences, under 30% of them with a count of one. The ten largest make up 30% to 40% of the sample. What the authors observed across the whole study: The ex vivo response was dominated by HLA-C-restricted CMV-specific TCR beta clonotypes, which also provided the single most frequent clonotype in two of eight donors. In both this cohort and an independent cohort of approximately 350 donors, the cumulative frequency of public TCR beta family members distinguished carriers of CMV infection plus the relevant HLA type.

The sequence came from a human donor in good health (CMV status not recorded). Some clones in this sample may be carry-over from other donors' samples. Sequenced input: PBMCs, sequenced either directly or after in vitro stimulation (not recorded which). The V and J genes are TRBV4-1 and TRBJ2-1, and the D gene may be TRBD2, 5 bases matching. The DNA reads TGCGCCAGCAGCCCCGCGGGCCTCTACAATGAGCAGTTCTTC. Translated, this gives CASSPAGLYNEQFF.